This TCR beta chain appears in the sequencing data of a study of early T cells in non-severe SARS-CoV-2 infection. Attachment of unique molecular identifiers was made to individual cDNA molecules. TCRdb re-called the 5' RACE reads through MiXCR, storing one row per CDR3 protein. The sample lists some 64,000 distinct CDR3 sequences, 8% to 10% seen once, with about a sixth in the top ten. The ends were cut back, 3 bases at V and 6 bases at J, with 7 bases in the middle. The CDR3 has 12 residues. Germline V gene data show CDR1 as SGHTA and CDR2 as FQGNSA. The clonotype was recovered from an adult who was a healthcare worker with PCR-confirmed SARS-CoV-2 infection or an uninfected control (not recorded which). The material sequenced was whole blood, taken at baseline. The J gene is TRBJ2-3, the V gene TRBV7-2, with D tentatively TRBD1 (5 bases). The CDR3 loop is CASSFSGDTQYF. The CDR3 nucleotides read TGTGCCAGCAGCTTCTCAGGGGATACGCAGTATTTT.